These 4 T cell receptor beta chains share one sample of origin, sequenced in a study of tissue T cells after allogeneic stem cell transplantation. Profiling relied on immunoSEQ multiplex PCR, and the TCRdb table lists in-frame clones only, not all of them. The data hold about 50,000 clones, with 65% to 80% observed a single time. Specimen: sorted cells pooled from one or two spleens. Receptors were obtained from a pool of C57BL/6 mice in good health.

A word on this clone: Genes and germline are mouse. The sequenced fragment ends 1 residue before the CDR3 boundary, so the rest is inferred from the germline J gene. The V call is TRBV13-2, the J call TRBJ1-1; D possibly corresponds to TRBD1 (5 bases). Trimming stripped 0 bases from V and 0 bases from J, with 9 bases between. The CDR3 consists of 15 residues. Germline V gives CDR1 NNHNN, CDR2 SYGAGS (reference sequence). CDR3 bases read: TGTGCCAGCGGTGATGGAGGGACTACAAACACAGAAGTCTTC. Translated: CASGDGGTTNTEVF. The CDR3 in full is CASGDGGTTNTEVFF.

As concerns this clone: Gene labels here are mouse ones. The read terminates 1 residue ahead of where the CDR3 ends, so the germline J gene completes it. The chain has TRBV31 and TRBJ2-7; D not resolved. Germline V gene sequence: CDR1 GKSSPN, CDR2 SITVG. Trimming removed 0 bases from V and 4 bases from J, with 4 bases in between. This CDR3 is built from 11 residues. CDR3 sequence: CAWSLKYEQYF. Incomplete CDR3 DNA: TGTGCCTGGAGTCTAAAGTATGAACAGTAC. The full variable domain, with the rest looked up from reference TRBV31 and TRBJ2-7, is AQTIHQWPVAEIKAVGSPLSLGCTIKGKSSPNLYWYWQATGGTLQQLFYSITVGQVESVVQLNLSASRPKDDQFILSTEKLLLSHSGFYLCAWSLKYEQYFGPGTRLTVL.

About this clone itself: Gene labels here are mouse ones. The CDR3 extends 1 residue past the end of the read, so its final part is completed from the germline J gene. V is TRBV29 and J is TRBJ1-1, with a tentative D call TRBD1 (5 bases). The CDR3 is 13 amino acids. Trimming took 5 bases from V and 0 from J, leaving 7 bases between them. CDR1 is MSHET, CDR2 SYDVDS, per germline. CDR3 bases read: TGTGCTAGCAGTCCGGGGGCAAACACAGAAGTCTTC. Its translation: CASSPGANTEVF. The CDR3 as a whole reads CASSPGANTEVFF.

The sample holds a few counts of this clone. The listed genes are named as in mouse. The CDR3 is cut off 1 residue early in the read; its end comes from the germline J gene. The V call is TRBV20, the J call TRBJ1-5, with TRBD1 matching over 8 bases. The CDR3 is 14 amino acids. The V segment lost 1 base and the J segment 2 bases; nucleotides outside the gene matches: 1. Germline V gene sequence: CDR1 GFQATS, CDR2 STVNSAI. The CDR3 sequence: CGARGTGYNQAPLF. CDR3 bases read: TGTGGTGCTAGGGGGACAGGGTACAACCAGGCTCCGCTT.